This T cell receptor beta chain appears in the sequencing data of a study of vaccination and CD4 T cells after COVID-19. Study findings and constraints: It was observed that, in convalescent patients, a median about 83% of reactive clones arose only post-vaccination.

CDR3 length: 15 residues. The germline gives CDR1 SNHLY, CDR2 FYNNEI. With 4 bases clipped from V and 6 bases from J, the junction kept 9 bases outside the gene matches. TCRdb reanalysed the PCR reads using MiXCR and keeps one entry per CDR3 protein. The sample carries approximately 21,000 distinct CDR3 sequences, roughly 56% recorded once. About this clonotype: The antigen remains undetermined.

The chain recombines TRBV2 with TRBJ2-7; 10 bases are a match to TRBD2. The receptor comes from a human donor who had recovered from COVID-19. The sequenced sample was CD4+ T cells from blood, obtained before SARS-CoV-2 vaccination. In DNA, the CDR3 is TGTGCCAGCAGTGGGGTAGCGGGAGGTTCTGCCGAGCAGTACTTC. Residues: CASSGVAGGSAEQYF.